Presented here are 19 T cell receptor beta chains from one specimen sequenced in a study of radiotherapy plus CTLA-4 blockade in lung cancer. The assay was immunoSEQ multiplex PCR, and TCRdb's table has in-frame clones only and misses some. Among approximately 98,000 clones listed, more than 75% were seen once. This specimen was peripheral blood, taken from a patient treated with radiotherapy plus ipilimumab. The source is a human donor with non-small cell lung cancer who had a partial response to radiotherapy plus ipilimumab.

The chain has TRBV13 and TRBJ2-7, with 9 nucleotides matching TRBD1. The CDR3 consists of 15 residues. J lost 5 bases, V lost 1 base, and 6 bases had no gene match. Germline V CDR1 and CDR2: PRHDT, FYEKMQ (reference sequence). In DNA form, the CDR3 reads TGTGCCAGCAGCTTAGTACAGGGGGCGTCTCACGAGCAGTACTTC. Its translation is CASSLVQGASHEQYF.

The chain employs TRBV19 and TRBJ2-1; a weak D match, TRBD1 (7 bases). This CDR3 is 16 amino acids long. V was clipped by 6 bases and J by 3 bases, with 18 bases between them. The germline V gene encodes CDR1 LNHDA and CDR2 SQIVND (reference sequence). The CDR3 DNA is TGTGCCAGTAGCGACCGCGGAGGGGGCGACTACAATGAGCAGTTCTTC. Encoded protein: CASSDRGGGDYNEQFF. The entire variable domain, with the rest obtained from reference TRBV19 and TRBJ2-1, is as follows: DGGITQSPKYLFRKEGQNVTLSCEQNLNHDAMYWYRQDPGQGLRLIYYSQIVNDFQKGDIAEGYSVSREKKESFPLTVTSAQKNPTAFYLCASSDRGGGDYNEQFFGPGTRLTVL.

This clone showed up just once. The chain links TRBV7-2 to TRBJ2-7; perhaps TRBD1 as D (6 bases). This CDR3 contains 16 residues. The V end lost 5 bases, the J end lost 0 bases, and 17 bases lay between the germline ends. Germline assignment: CDR1 SGHTA and CDR2 FQGNSA. In DNA form, the CDR3 reads TGTGCCAGCAGCCTCCGGGACACCAGAGGCTCCTACGAGCAGTACTTC. It specifies CASSLRDTRGSYEQYF.

The rearrangement links TRBV7-2 to TRBJ1-6; TRBD1 is a possible D gene (6 bases). This CDR3 comprises 16 residues. Deletions cut 0 bases from V and 8 bases from J, with 14 bases between. Germline CDR1 is SGHTA and CDR2 is FQGNSA. CDR3 DNA sequence: TGTGCCAGCAGCTTAGCGGGGAGGGGGGTCTATTCACCCCTCCACTTT. Translation gives CASSLAGRGVYSPLHF.

The chain is built from TRBV18 and TRBJ1-1; D gene ambiguous. CDR1 is KGHSH, CDR2 LQKENI, per germline. The ends were cut back, 6 bases at V and 1 base at J, with 12 bases in the middle. The CDR3 covers 14 residues. CDR3 sequence (DNA): TGTGCCAGCTCCCGTGAGATCCGGAACACTGAAGCTTTCTTT. Translated, it gives CASSREIRNTEAFF.

The chain employs TRBV28 and TRBJ1-4; 7 nucleotides agree with TRBD1. The V segment lost 6 bases and the J segment 5 bases; nucleotides outside the gene matches: 6. Germline V gives CDR1 MDHEN, CDR2 SYDVKM. The CDR3 spans 14 residues. The CDR3, as DNA: TGTGCCAGCAGCCTCCGGGACAGAAATGAAAAACTGTTTTTT. This sequence encodes CASSLRDRNEKLFF.

V is TRBV5-5 and J is TRBJ2-7; tentative D call: TRBD1 (6 bases). This CDR3 spans 13 amino acids. V was cut by 4 bases and J by 0 bases, with 8 bases left in between. Germline CDR1 reads SGHKS; CDR2 reads YYEKEE (reference sequence). CDR3 amino acids: CASSGGPSYEQYF. CDR3 bases: TGTGCCAGCAGCGGGGGCCCCTCCTACGAGCAGTACTTC.

V is TRBV28 and J is TRBJ1-5; D is possibly TRBD1 (6 bases). The germline V gene encodes CDR1 MDHEN and CDR2 SYDVKM. V was shortened by 7 bases and J by 3 bases, with 16 bases between the two germline ends. This CDR3 has 15 residues. The CDR3 protein is CASTALRQDNQPQHF. DNA of the CDR3: TGTGCCAGCACCGCCCTCCGACAGGACAATCAGCCCCAGCATTTT.

This clone was picked up one time. This chain uses TRBV7-3 with TRBJ2-5, with 10 nucleotides matching TRBD1. CDR1 and CDR2 (germline): SGHTA, FQGTGA. The CDR3 has 14 amino acids. V lost 5 bases and J lost 4; bases outside the gene matches: 4. CDR3 region: CASSPDRGRETQYF. The CDR3, as DNA: TGTGCCAGCAGCCCAGACAGGGGGCGAGAGACCCAGTACTTC.

This clone has ten or more counts. The chain has TRBV19 and TRBJ1-3, with D hard to call. V shed 11 bases and J shed 0 bases, with 5 bases lying between them. There are 11 residues in the CDR3. Looked up from germline, CDR1 is LNHDA and CDR2 is SQIVND (reference sequence). The CDR3 loop reads CAGPSGNTIYF. Written as DNA, the CDR3 is TGTGCCGGCCCCTCTGGAAACACCATATATTTT.

The rearrangement joins TRBV19 to TRBJ1-3; possible D gene TRBD1, 5 bases. The V end lost 9 bases, the J end lost 4 bases, and 22 bases lay between the germline ends. This CDR3 has 16 residues. Germline assignment: CDR1 LNHDA and CDR2 SQIVND (reference sequence). This CDR3 reads CASGKRGTQGGNTIYF. In DNA, the CDR3 is TGTGCCAGCGGGAAGCGGGGGACCCAGGGAGGAAACACCATATATTTT.

The rearrangement uses TRBV2 and TRBJ1-2; 12 positions agree with TRBD1. Germline CDR1 is SNHLY and CDR2 is FYNNEI. There are 15 residues in the CDR3. J gave up 6 bases and V 6 bases, and 8 bases lay outside the gene matches. The CDR3 nucleotides read TGTGCCAGCAGGACGGGGACAGGGGGCGCGGATGGCTACACCTTC. It is translated as CASRTGTGGADGYTF.

V is TRBV18 and J is TRBJ2-5; maybe TRBD1 (5 bases). CDR1 KGHSH and CDR2 LQKENI come from the germline V gene. Between the trimmed V and J ends, which lost 3 bases and 2 bases, there was a span of 13 bases. CDR3 size: 15 residues. The CDR3 protein is CASSPRRQIQETQYF. The CDR3 DNA reads TGTGCCAGCTCACCTAGGCGACAGATTCAAGAGACCCAGTACTTC.

The chain links TRBV29-1 to TRBJ1-4; tentatively, D is TRBD1 (5 bases). Trimming took off 2 bases at V and 7 bases at J, with 14 bases between the two ends. CDR3 length equals 14 residues. Germline V gene lookup returns CDR1 SQVTM and CDR2 ANQGSEA. The CDR3 region has the DNA TGCAGCGTTGAATCTAGACAAAGGGGTGAAAAACTGTTTTTT. Translation gives CSVESRQRGEKLFF.

In its sample, this clone was seen once. The V and J genes are TRBV5-4 and TRBJ2-1, with 13 nucleotides matching TRBD2. The germline gives CDR1 SGHNT, CDR2 YYREEE (reference sequence). V lost 6 bases and J lost 10; bases outside the gene matches: 7. This CDR3 region has 14 residues. CDR3 sequence: CASNTGLAGSEQFF. DNA for the CDR3: TGTGCCAGCAACACGGGACTAGCGGGATCGGAGCAGTTCTTC.

The gene calls are TRBV6-5 and TRBJ2-5, with 7 nucleotides matching TRBD2. The junction had 8 bases not matched to a gene; V was cut back by 5 bases and J by 5 bases. The CDR3 is 14 residues long. CDR1 and CDR2 (germline): MNHEY, SVGAGI. The CDR3 nucleotides read TGTGCCAGCAGTCGGGACTATATGCGTGAGACCCAGTACTTC. Its protein is CASSRDYMRETQYF.

The genes are TRBV28 and TRBJ2-1, with D possibly matching TRBD2 (6 bases). Germline CDR1 MDHEN, CDR2 SYDVKM. The germline V and J ends were trimmed by 6 bases and 9 bases, with 30 bases remaining between them. There are 18 residues in the CDR3. Written as DNA, the CDR3 is TGTGCCAGCAGCCAGGCAGTGAGAACTAGCCCGGGAGTGAGTGAGCAGTTCTTC. Translating gives CASSQAVRTSPGVSEQFF.

This clone was seen a single time. The chain recombines TRBV5-1 with TRBJ2-7; no clear D gene. CDR3 length: 14 residues. Germline values: CDR1 SGHRS, CDR2 YFSETQ. V lost 0 bases and J 2 bases, leaving 9 bases between the germline ends. The chain's CDR3 is CASSLAEPTYEQYF. As DNA, the CDR3 is TGCGCCAGCAGCTTGGCGGAGCCGACCTACGAGCAGTACTTC.

The rearrangement links TRBV16 to TRBJ2-2; 12 bases match TRBD2. Germline V gives CDR1 KGHSY, CDR2 FQNENV. The CDR3 runs 15 residues. V trimming: 3 bases; J trimming: 6 bases; junction bases outside the gene matches: 2. The CDR3 here is CASSQTSGRAGELFF. CDR3 in DNA: TGTGCCAGCAGCCAGACTAGCGGGAGAGCCGGGGAGCTGTTTTTT.